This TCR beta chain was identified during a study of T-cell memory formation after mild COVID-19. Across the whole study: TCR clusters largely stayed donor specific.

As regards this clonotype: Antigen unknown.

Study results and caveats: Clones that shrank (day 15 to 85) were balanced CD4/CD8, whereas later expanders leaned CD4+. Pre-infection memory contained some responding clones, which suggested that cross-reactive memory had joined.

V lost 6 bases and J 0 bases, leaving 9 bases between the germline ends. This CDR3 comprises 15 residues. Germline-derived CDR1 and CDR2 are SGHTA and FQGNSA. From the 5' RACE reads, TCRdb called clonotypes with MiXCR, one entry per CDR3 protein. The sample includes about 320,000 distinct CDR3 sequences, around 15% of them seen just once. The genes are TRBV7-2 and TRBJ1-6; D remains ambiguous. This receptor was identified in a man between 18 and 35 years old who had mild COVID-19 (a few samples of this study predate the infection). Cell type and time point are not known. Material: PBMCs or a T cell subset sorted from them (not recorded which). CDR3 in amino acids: CASRGSGSYNSPLHF. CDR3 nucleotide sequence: TGTGCCAGCAGGGGGTCGGGCTCCTATAATTCACCCCTCCACTTT.